The sequence of this TCR beta chain was determined in a study of Graves' ophthalmopathy and Graves' hyperthyroidism. Every ophthalmopathy donor presented moderate-to-severe activity, CAS ≥3, NOSPECS ≥4 and duration under 3 months. Among the exclusions were patients with other autoimmune diseases, uncontrolled infections, pregnancy or lactation. Sampling approximately 11 ml of fresh peripheral blood provided the PBMCs. Researchers took RNA transcripts and amplified TCR beta CDR3 regions from them. First-round RT-PCR used HTBI primers; second-round multiplex PCR followed. TCRdb fed the multiplex PCR reads into MiXCR, producing one record per CDR3 protein. The data show 200,000 to 250,000 distinct CDR3 sequences, 45% seen once. This clonotype has ten or more counts. This CDR3 region has 16 residues. Germline CDR1 and CDR2: LNHNV and YYDKDF (reference sequence). Unmatched junction bases numbered 8, after V lost 0 bases and J lost 7 bases.

Material: peripheral blood. This chain connects TRBV15 to TRBJ2-7; 11 nucleotides line up with TRBD1. The TCR sequence derives from an adult man with Graves' ophthalmopathy. CDR3: CATSRDVGQGAWEQYF. The CDR3 nucleotides read TGTGCCACCAGCAGAGATGTCGGACAGGGGGCATGGGAGCAGTACTTC.